Presented here are 21 T cell receptor beta chains from one specimen sequenced in a study of blood T cell repertoires in COVID-19. The protocol was immunoSEQ multiplex PCR, while the TCRdb copy is restricted to in-frame clones and leaves out a portion. The table records under 250,000 clones, about 83% of them present only once. Sequenced input: peripheral blood. The source of these receptors is an elderly man with acute or convalescent COVID-19.

V and J are TRBV10-3 and TRBJ1-2, with unresolved D. Germline V lookup: CDR1 ENHRY, CDR2 SYGVKD. CDR3 length equals 12 residues. The germline V and J ends were trimmed by 3 bases and 5 bases, with 7 bases remaining between them. The DNA for the CDR3 is TGTGCCATCAGTGATCAGGATTATGGCTACACCTTC. Translation gives CAISDQDYGYTF.

The sample holds one count of this clone. This sequence joins TRBV2 and TRBJ1-6; perhaps TRBD1 as D (6 bases). The CDR3 has 15 residues. Germline values: CDR1 SNHLY, CDR2 FYNNEI. V gave up 6 bases and J gave up 12 bases, with 21 bases separating them. The CDR3 loop reads CASRVNPGGGGPLHF. CDR3 coding DNA: TGTGCCAGCAGAGTGAACCCCGGGGGGGGCGGACCCCTCCACTTT.

This clone was observed a single time. Other DNA sequences in the same sample also yield this CDR3. The chain uses TRBV18 and TRBJ1-1, with D perhaps matching TRBD1 (6 bases). This CDR3 has 13 amino acids. Trimming stripped 3 bases from V and 4 bases from J, with 9 bases between. Germline V gene lookup returns CDR1 KGHSH and CDR2 LQKENI. Here the CDR3 reads CASSPDRFTEAFF. CDR3 bases: TGTGCCAGCTCACCTGACAGGTTCACTGAAGCTTTCTTT.

This chain joins TRBV19 and TRBJ1-4; TRBD1 is a possible D gene (5 bases). V was clipped by 0 bases and J by 7 bases, with 9 bases between them. Per the germline V gene, CDR1 is LNHDA and CDR2 is SQIVND (reference sequence). The CDR3 is 14 amino acids. CDR3: CASSIDGGAEKLFF. The CDR3 DNA sequence: TGTGCCAGTAGTATAGATGGAGGGGCTGAAAAACTGTTTTTT.

The chain recombines TRBV5-6 with TRBJ1-3, with 7 bases identical to TRBD1. This CDR3 spans 17 amino acids. Germline V gene lookup returns CDR1 SGHDT and CDR2 YYEEEE. Trimming took 0 bases from V and 6 from J; bases not matched to a gene: 12. CDR3: CASSLEAAGGLSNTIYF. The CDR3 nucleotides are TGTGCCAGCAGCTTGGAGGCGGCAGGGGGTTTATCAAACACCATATATTTT.

The chain uses TRBV7-9 and TRBJ1-2, with D maybe TRBD1 (5 bases). The length of the CDR3 is 15 residues. CDR1 is SEHNR and CDR2 is FQNEAQ in the germline V gene (reference sequence). Trimming removed 0 bases at V and 5 bases at J, with 13 bases between. DNA of the CDR3: TGTGCCAGCAGCTTAGCGGGGGACCGGGGGTATGGCTACACCTTC. Amino acid sequence: CASSLAGDRGYGYTF.

Here the CDR3 DNA reads TGTGCCATCAGTGAGGCCAGGCACGTCACGGATGAGCAGTTCTTC. As protein: CAISEARHVTDEQFF. The V gene is TRBV10-3, the J gene TRBJ2-1, with D hard to call. The CDR3 covers 15 residues. Germline V gene lookup returns CDR1 ENHRY and CDR2 SYGVKD. V was pared by 2 bases and J by 8 bases, with 16 bases between.

This clone appeared a single time. The chain links TRBV6-5 to TRBJ2-5, with 7 nucleotides matching TRBD2. V shed 7 bases, J shed 5 bases, and the junction held 7 bases outside the gene matches. The CDR3 has 13 residues. CDR1 and CDR2 from the germline V gene are MNHEY and SVGAGI. DNA of the CDR3: TGTGCCAGCAACGGACTGGGGGGGGAGACCCAGTACTTC. Protein sequence: CASNGLGGETQYF.

Comments on this clone: At the DNA level, this CDR3 is encoded by other sequences in the same sample as well. The chain has TRBV12-3 or TRBV12-4 and TRBJ1-4, with 9 bases fitting TRBD1. The CDR3 sequence is 13 residues long. Trimming took 5 bases from V and 7 from J; bases not matched to a gene: 2. The DNA of the CDR3 is TGTGCCAGCAGTCTGACAGGGGGTGAAAAACTGTTTTTT. As protein: CASSLTGGEKLFF.

The chain employs TRBV6-6 and TRBJ2-7; D remains unclear. The CDR3 loop spans 14 amino acids. In germline, CDR1 is MNHNY, CDR2 SVGAGI (reference sequence). With 7 bases removed from V and 2 bases from J, the gap between germline ends came to 15 bases. The CDR3 nucleotides are TGTGCCAGCACCGACATGGAACGAGCCTACGAGCAGTACTTC. It translates to CASTDMERAYEQYF.

This clone came up a few times. This rearrangement joins TRBV4-1 to TRBJ1-4; 7 positions agree with TRBD1. The CDR3 consists of 15 residues. V lost 4 bases to trimming and J lost 6 bases; unmatched junction nucleotides: 8. Germline CDR1 reads MGHRA; CDR2 reads YSYEKL. DNA for the CDR3: TGCGCCAGCAGCCCGCCTGCGCAGGGGGATGAAAAACTGTTTTTT. This translates into CASSPPAQGDEKLFF.

CDR3 region: CASSGFTLESYNEQFF. CDR3 DNA: TGTGCCAGCAGTGGTTTTACCCTAGAGAGCTACAATGAGCAGTTCTTC. The chain links TRBV2 to TRBJ2-1, with unresolved D. Germline V lookup: CDR1 SNHLY, CDR2 FYNNEI. V was trimmed by 4 bases and J by 3 bases, leaving 16 bases between them. CDR3 length equals 16 residues. The full variable domain, completed using reference TRBV2 and TRBJ2-1, is EPEVTQTPSHQVTQMGQEVILRCVPISNHLYFYWYRQILGQKVEFLVSFYNNEISEKSEIFDDQFSVERPDGSNFTLKIRSTKLEDSAMYFCASSGFTLESYNEQFFGPGTRLTVL.

The chain uses TRBV12-3 or TRBV12-4 and TRBJ1-6; D might be TRBD1 (6 bases). V lost 3 bases to trimming and J lost 8 bases, with 8 bases between them. CDR3 length: 13 residues. The CDR3: CASSFWTDSPLHF. In DNA, the CDR3 is TGTGCCAGCAGTTTTTGGACAGATTCACCCCTCCACTTT.

This clone was observed once. The chain links TRBV19 to TRBJ2-4; D perhaps matches TRBD1 (5 bases). V gave up 0 bases and J gave up 4 bases, with 10 bases separating them. This CDR3 comprises 15 residues. Germline CDR1 LNHDA, CDR2 SQIVND (reference sequence). The CDR3 here is CASSIEAGIKNIQYF. DNA of the CDR3: TGTGCCAGTAGTATAGAGGCAGGGATTAAAAACATTCAGTACTTC.

This clone was picked up one time. The chain employs TRBV10-3 and TRBJ1-5, with 7 nucleotides matching TRBD1. The germline gives CDR1 ENHRY, CDR2 SYGVKD. V shed 5 bases, J shed 1 base, and the junction held 8 bases outside the gene matches. The CDR3 sequence is 16 residues long. CDR3 sequence: CAISRGQVESNQPQHF. The CDR3 bases are TGTGCCATCAGTCGAGGACAGGTAGAGAGCAATCAGCCCCAGCATTTT.

The rearrangement links TRBV3-1 (or the pseudogene TRBV3-2) to TRBJ2-5, with D possibly matching TRBD1 (6 bases). Germline lookup yields CDR1 LGHDT and CDR2 YNNKEL (reference sequence). Trimming took 3 bases from V and 3 from J, leaving 14 bases between them. The CDR3 runs to 15 residues. The CDR3 here is CASSHPDRFEETQYF. CDR3 nucleotide sequence: TGTGCCAGCAGCCATCCAGACAGGTTCGAAGAGACCCAGTACTTC.

The CDR3 sequence is CASSQSYQGGNQPQHF. The CDR3 DNA is TGCGCCAGCAGTCAATCTTACCAGGGCGGCAATCAGCCCCAGCATTTT. The chain employs TRBV23-1 and TRBJ1-5, with D perhaps matching TRBD1 (5 bases). TRBV23-1 carries the ORF label, with uncertain function. The CDR3 is 16 amino acids. V lost 0 bases, J lost 2 bases, and 11 bases lay in between.

Notes on this clone: A junction boundary mismatches the germline segment, possibly from a read error. This chain joins TRBV4-3 and TRBJ1-6; weak D call: TRBD1 (6 bases). The CDR3 is 13 amino acids. Germline V gives CDR1 LGHNA, CDR2 YSLEER. The CDR3 region is CASSQDRGGMNFF. The CDR3 region has the DNA TGCGCCAGCAGCCAAGATCGAGGGGGTATGAATTTTTTT.

The chain links TRBV2 to TRBJ1-1; 12 bases line up with TRBD1. The V gene end was trimmed by 3 bases and the J gene end by 7 bases; junction bases not matched to a gene: 3. Germline lookup yields CDR1 SNHLY and CDR2 FYNNEI. The CDR3 sequence is 14 residues long. The CDR3 spells CASSEGTGGFEAFF. The CDR3 bases are TGTGCCAGCAGTGAGGGGACAGGGGGCTTTGAAGCTTTCTTT.

This clone was counted a single time. The gene calls are TRBV6-5 and TRBJ2-5; D is unclear. This CDR3 is built from 14 residues. V lost 0 bases and J lost 2, with 7 bases in between. Germline loops: CDR1 MNHEY, CDR2 SVGAGI. CDR3 DNA: TGTGCCAGCAGTTACTCGCCTAGGCAAGAGACCCAGTACTTC. Amino acid sequence: CASSYSPRQETQYF.

This sequence joins TRBV6-5 and TRBJ2-1; tentative D call: TRBD1 (6 bases). This CDR3 comprises 15 residues. Trimming shortened V by 2 bases and J by 6 bases, and 14 bases separated the two germline ends. CDR1 and CDR2 (germline): MNHEY, SVGAGI. CDR3 sequence: CASSYSYRVSNEQFF. The CDR3 bases are TGTGCCAGCAGTTACAGTTACAGGGTGAGCAATGAGCAGTTCTTC.